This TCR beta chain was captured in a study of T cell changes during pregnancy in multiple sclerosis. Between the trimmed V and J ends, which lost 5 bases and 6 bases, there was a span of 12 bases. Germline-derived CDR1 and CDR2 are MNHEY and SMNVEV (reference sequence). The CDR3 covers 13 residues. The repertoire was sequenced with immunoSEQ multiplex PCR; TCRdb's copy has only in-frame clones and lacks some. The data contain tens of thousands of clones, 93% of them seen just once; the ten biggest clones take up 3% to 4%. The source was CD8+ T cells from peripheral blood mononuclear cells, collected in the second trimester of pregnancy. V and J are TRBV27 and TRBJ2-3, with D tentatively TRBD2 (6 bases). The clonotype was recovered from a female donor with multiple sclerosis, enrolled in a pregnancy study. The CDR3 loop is CASSPRTTDTQYF. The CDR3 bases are TGTGCCAGCAGTCCCCGGACTACGGATACGCAGTATTTT.